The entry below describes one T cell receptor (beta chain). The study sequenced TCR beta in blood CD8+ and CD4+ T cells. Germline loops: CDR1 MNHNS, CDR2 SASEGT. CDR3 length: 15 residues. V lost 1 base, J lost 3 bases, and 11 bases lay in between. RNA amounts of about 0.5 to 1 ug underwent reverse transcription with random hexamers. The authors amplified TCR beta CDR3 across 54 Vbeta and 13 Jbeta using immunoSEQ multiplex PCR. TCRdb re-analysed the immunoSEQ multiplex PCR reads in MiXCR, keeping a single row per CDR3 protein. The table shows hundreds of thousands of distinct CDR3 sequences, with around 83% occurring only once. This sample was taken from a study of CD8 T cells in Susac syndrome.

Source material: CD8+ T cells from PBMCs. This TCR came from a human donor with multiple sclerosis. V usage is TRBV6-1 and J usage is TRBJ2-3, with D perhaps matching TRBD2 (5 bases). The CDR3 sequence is CASSEETGSTDTQYF. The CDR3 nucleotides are TGTGCCAGCAGTGAAGAGACGGGGTCAACAGATACGCAGTATTTT.